This T cell receptor (beta chain) was documented in a study of CD8+CD57+ T cells in acquired aplastic anemia. A remark on this clonotype: Its antigen is still unknown.

Points from the study as a whole: Found in both controls and patients were approximately 30 CD8+ CDR3 sequences. Controls and patients did not differ significantly in CD8+ Simpson's diversity.

Patients included in sequencing had previously demonstrated CD8+CD57+ cell expansion by flow cytometry. With no exception, the patients had severe acquired aplastic anemia. This CDR3 is 14 amino acids long. Germline V lookup: CDR1 LGHDT, CDR2 YNNKEL (reference sequence). V lost 4 bases and J lost 7, with 14 bases in between. Template material for TCR beta VDJ and CDR3 profiling consisted of genomic DNA. TCRdb analysed the reads with MiXCR anew, one entry per CDR3 protein. The data contain about 160,000 distinct CDR3 sequences, 45% to 55% of them seen just once; the ten biggest clones take up 30% to 40%.

The chain uses TRBV3-1 and TRBJ2-1; D possibly corresponds to TRBD2 (5 bases). The sequence was collected from a human donor with aplastic anemia. The source material was sorted CD4+, CD8+, or CD8+CD57+ T cells (not recorded which) from PBMCs. CDR3 protein: CASSLGQTGNEQFF. The CDR3 DNA follows: TGTGCCAGCAGCCTGGGCCAAACGGGGAATGAGCAGTTCTTC.